This T cell receptor beta chain emerged from a study of blood T cell repertoires in COVID-19. Study-wide background: Sites in the United States, Italy and Spain provided acute and convalescent COVID-19 samples. The analysed material was cDNA or gDNA that came from T cells, B-cell-depleted T cells, or PBMCs.

Method: immunoSEQ multiplex PCR; TCRdb's copy keeps in-frame clones and lacks some. There are about 270,000 clones in the sample; about nine tenths occur only once, and over 4% lies in the top ten. Germline assignment: CDR1 MDHEN and CDR2 SYDVKM. The V and J ends lost 5 bases and 4 bases, in that order; junction bases with no gene match: 16. The CDR3 is made up of 18 amino acids. Across roughly 25 US areas, participants ranged in age from 18 to 89 years. Participant-reported clinical history was the basis for cohort assignment. This clonotype originated in a woman in her twenties or thirties with acute COVID-19. The chain recombines TRBV28 with TRBJ1-5; TRBD1 agrees at 8 bases. The source material was PBMCs or T cells enriched from blood (not recorded which). The CDR3 DNA follows: TGTGCCAGCAGTCTCTTGACAGGGGTGGGCCCCATGAATCAGCCCCAGCATTTT. Translated, it gives CASSLLTGVGPMNQPQHF.